This record covers a single T cell receptor (beta chain). What it binds is unknown. The data belong to a study of cytomegalovirus exposure and HLA in healthy donors. The study's findings and limits: The study labeled 150 to 200 TCR beta chains cytomegalovirus-associated.

Germline V gene data show CDR1 as MDHEN and CDR2 as SYDVKM. The CDR3 is 13 residues long. Trimming stripped 4 bases from V and 5 bases from J, with 9 bases between. Some clones are missing from TCRdb's copy, which holds only in-frame ones; the method was immunoSEQ multiplex PCR. The sample has over 120,000 clones; about 95% are singletons. From the approximately 120-subject validation cohort, which was separate from the approximately 670-subject first cohort, the donors were drawn. The V gene is TRBV28, the J gene TRBJ2-1; tentative D call: TRBD1 (6 bases). Sequences were obtained from PBMCs. The source is a man between 18 and 29 years old in good health and CMV-seropositive. The CDR3 sequence: CASSSTGNNEQFF. The CDR3, as DNA: TGTGCCAGCAGTTCAACAGGGAACAATGAGCAGTTCTTC.